This TCR beta chain was identified during a study of T cells expressing NK-cell markers. The overall study: Eight donors were sequenced, seven testing HCMV-seropositive and one testing seronegative.

CDR1 and CDR2 (germline): SGHRS, YFSETQ. The CDR3 totals 13 residues. TCRdb reworked the 5' RACE reads into one entry per CDR3 protein, no DNA. The sample has about 460,000 distinct CDR3 sequences, and its top ten clones hold approximately 1.5%. The chain is built from TRBV5-1 and TRBJ1-1. Sequenced: blood T cells: a sorted CD56 or NKG2C T cell subset, CD4+ or CD8+ T cells, or bulk PBMC T cells (not recorded which). This sequence was found in a woman aged 50 to 60 in good health. The CDR3 sequence is CASSLEAVSEAFF.